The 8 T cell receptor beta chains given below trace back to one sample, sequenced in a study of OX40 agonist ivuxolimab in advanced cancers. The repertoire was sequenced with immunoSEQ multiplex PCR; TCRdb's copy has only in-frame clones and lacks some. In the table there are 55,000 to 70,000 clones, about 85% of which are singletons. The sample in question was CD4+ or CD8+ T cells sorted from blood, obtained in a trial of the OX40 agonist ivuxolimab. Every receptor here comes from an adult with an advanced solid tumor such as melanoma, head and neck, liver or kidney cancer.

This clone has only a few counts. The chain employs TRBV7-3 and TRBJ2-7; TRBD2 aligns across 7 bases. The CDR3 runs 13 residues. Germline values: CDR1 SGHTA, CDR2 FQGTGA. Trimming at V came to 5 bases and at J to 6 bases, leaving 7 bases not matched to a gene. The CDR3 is CASSTGGRGEQYF. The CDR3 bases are TGTGCCAGCAGCACGGGAGGACGAGGCGAGCAGTACTTC.

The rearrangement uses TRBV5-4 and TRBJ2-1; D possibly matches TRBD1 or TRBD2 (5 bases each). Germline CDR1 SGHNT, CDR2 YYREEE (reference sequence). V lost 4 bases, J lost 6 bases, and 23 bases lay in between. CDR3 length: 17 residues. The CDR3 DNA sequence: TGTGCCAGCAGCCGTCCTCCTGGGACGTCTTCTCGCAATGAGCAGTTCTTC. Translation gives CASSRPPGTSSRNEQFF. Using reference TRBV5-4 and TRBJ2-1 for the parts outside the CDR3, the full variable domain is ETGVTQSPTHLIKTRGQQVTLRCSSQSGHNTVSWYQQALGQGPQFIFQYYREEENGRGNFPPRFSGLQFPNYSSELNVNALELDDSALYLCASSRPPGTSSRNEQFFGPGTRLTVL.

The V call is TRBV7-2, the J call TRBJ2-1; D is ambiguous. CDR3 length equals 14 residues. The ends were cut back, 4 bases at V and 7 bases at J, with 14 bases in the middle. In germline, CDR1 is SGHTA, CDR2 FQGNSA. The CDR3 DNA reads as TGTGCCAGCAGCTCGGGCGGCCCCTTGAATGAGCAGTTCTTC. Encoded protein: CASSSGGPLNEQFF. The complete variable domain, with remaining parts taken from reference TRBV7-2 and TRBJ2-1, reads GAGVSQSPSNKVTEKGKDVELRCDPISGHTALYWYRQSLGQGLEFLIYFQGNSAPDKSGLPSDRFSAERTGGSVSTLTIQRTQQEDSAVYLCASSSGGPLNEQFFGPGTRLTVL.

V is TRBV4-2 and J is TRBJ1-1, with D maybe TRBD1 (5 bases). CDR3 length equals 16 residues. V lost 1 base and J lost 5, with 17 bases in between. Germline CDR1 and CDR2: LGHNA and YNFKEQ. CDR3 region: CASSQGSRGTSTEAFF. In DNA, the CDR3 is TGTGCCAGCAGCCAAGGGTCACGCGGGACTTCGACTGAAGCTTTCTTT.

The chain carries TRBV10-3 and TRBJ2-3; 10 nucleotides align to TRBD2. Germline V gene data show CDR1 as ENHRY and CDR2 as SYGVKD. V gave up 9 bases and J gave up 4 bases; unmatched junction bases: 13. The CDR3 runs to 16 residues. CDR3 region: CAITTGEREGSDTQYF. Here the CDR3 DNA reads TGTGCCATAACCACCGGGGAGCGGGAGGGTTCAGATACGCAGTATTTT.

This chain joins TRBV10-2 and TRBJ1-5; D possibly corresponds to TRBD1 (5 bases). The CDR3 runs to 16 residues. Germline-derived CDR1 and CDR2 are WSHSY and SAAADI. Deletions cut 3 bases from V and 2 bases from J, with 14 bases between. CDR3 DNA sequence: TGCGCCAGCAGTGACCAGGGTAATTGGGGCAATCAGCCCCAGCATTTT. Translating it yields CASSDQGNWGNQPQHF.

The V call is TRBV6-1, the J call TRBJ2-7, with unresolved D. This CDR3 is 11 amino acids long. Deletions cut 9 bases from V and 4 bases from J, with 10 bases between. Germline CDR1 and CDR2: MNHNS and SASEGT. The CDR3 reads CASTGYYEQYF. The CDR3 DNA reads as TGTGCCAGTACCGGCTATTACGAGCAGTACTTC.

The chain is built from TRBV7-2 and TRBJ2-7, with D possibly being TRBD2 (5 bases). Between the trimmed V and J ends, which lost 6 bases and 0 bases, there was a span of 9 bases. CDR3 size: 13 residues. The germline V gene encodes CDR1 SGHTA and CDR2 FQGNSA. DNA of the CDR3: TGTGCCAGCAGATTCGGGGTCTCCTACGAGCAGTACTTC. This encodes CASRFGVSYEQYF.